One sample yielded the 20 T cell receptor beta chains listed below, sequenced in a study of T cells in Graves' hyperthyroidism and ophthalmopathy. TCR beta CDR3 regions were amplified from RNA. RT-PCR in the first round (using the HTBI primer set) targeted the TCR CDR3. TCRdb re-called the multiplex PCR reads through MiXCR, storing one row per CDR3 protein. The sample lists 200,000 to 250,000 distinct CDR3 sequences, under 20% occurring once. The sample consisted of blood. These TCRs come from a man in his forties or fifties with Graves' hyperthyroidism.

This clonotype came up a few times. This chain links TRBV24-1 with TRBJ1-5; D is uncertain. The CDR3 totals 12 residues. Germline V gives CDR1 KGHDR, CDR2 SFDVKD. V lost 5 bases to trimming and J lost 6 bases, with 7 bases between them. CDR3 nucleotide sequence: TGTGCCACCAGTGTCGGTTCTCAGCCCCAGCATTTT. Its protein product is CATSVGSQPQHF.

The gene calls are TRBV19 and TRBJ1-1, with 7 bases fitting TRBD1. The CDR3 consists of 14 residues. With V trimmed by 6 bases and J by 1 base, 5 bases remained unmatched. Germline-derived CDR1 and CDR2 are LNHDA and SQIVND (reference sequence). CDR3 sequence (DNA): TGTGCCAGTAGGAACAGGGGAAAGAACACTGAAGCTTTCTTT. Its protein product is CASRNRGKNTEAFF.

This clonotype appeared many times. The chain links TRBV20-1 to TRBJ2-7; D remains ambiguous. The germline V gene has CDR1 DFQATT and CDR2 SNEGSKA (reference sequence). V lost 6 bases to trimming and J lost 3 bases, with 9 bases between them. This CDR3 is 11 amino acids long. CDR3 nucleotide sequence: TGCAGTGCCCACACCCTCTACGAGCAGTACTTC. This sequence encodes CSAHTLYEQYF.

The sample holds a few counts of this clonotype. V usage is TRBV5-1 and J usage is TRBJ1-2, with 7 positions matching TRBD1. In germline, CDR1 is SGHRS, CDR2 YFSETQ. The CDR3 spans 13 residues. Trimming took 7 bases from V and 6 from J; bases not matched to a gene: 9. This CDR3 is CASGPGTVDGYTF. The CDR3 DNA reads as TGCGCCAGCGGCCCGGGGACAGTTGATGGCTACACCTTC.

The sample holds a few counts of this clonotype. The chain links TRBV4-2 to TRBJ2-5; possibly TRBD1 for D (5 bases). This CDR3 has 14 amino acids. The germline V gene encodes CDR1 LGHNA and CDR2 YNFKEQ. V gave up 0 bases and J gave up 2 bases, with 7 bases separating them. This CDR3 is CASSQEGAQETQYF. In DNA, the CDR3 is TGTGCCAGCAGCCAAGAAGGGGCGCAAGAGACCCAGTACTTC.

This clonotype has a count of ten or more. The CDR3 is CASSSIWTSGRRSSYNEQFF. The CDR3 DNA reads as TGTGCCAGCAGTTCCATCTGGACTAGCGGGCGAAGGAGCTCCTACAATGAGCAGTTCTTC. This sequence joins TRBV6-2 or TRBV6-3 and TRBJ2-1; 11 nucleotides align to TRBD2. The germline V gene has CDR1 MNHEY and CDR2 SVGEGT. V shed 4 bases and J 0 bases; nucleotides not matched to a gene: 14. This CDR3 is built from 20 residues.

This clonotype appeared many times. The genes are TRBV7-9 and TRBJ2-7; 7 bases are a match to TRBD2. CDR3 length: 13 amino acids. V lost 1 base to trimming and J lost 7 bases; unmatched junction nucleotides: 4. Germline assignment: CDR1 SEHNR and CDR2 FQNEAQ (reference sequence). CDR3 in amino acids: CASSLGLALEQYF. The CDR3 DNA reads TGTGCCAGCAGCTTAGGACTAGCTCTGGAGCAGTACTTC.

This clonotype was seen at least ten times. The V gene is TRBV18, the J gene TRBJ2-1, with TRBD2 matching over 9 bases. The V gene's germline CDR1 is KGHSH and CDR2 LQKENI. J gave up 0 bases and V 3 bases, and 3 bases lay outside the gene matches. The CDR3 spans 16 residues. The CDR3 DNA sequence: TGTGCCAGCTCACCGAGTAGCGGGAGCTCCTACAATGAGCAGTTCTTC. Residues: CASSPSSGSSYNEQFF.

This clonotype was observed at least ten times. The chain carries TRBV24-1 and TRBJ2-3; 9 bases align to TRBD2. Germline V gives CDR1 KGHDR, CDR2 SFDVKD. CDR3 size: 16 residues. V gave up 3 bases and J gave up 2 bases; unmatched junction bases: 5. CDR3 residues: CATSDSLAGFTDTQYF. In DNA form, the CDR3 reads TGTGCCACCAGTGATAGCCTAGCGGGATTCACAGATACGCAGTATTTT.

Notes on this clonotype: A read error may account for a junction end that differs from germline. V is TRBV28 and J is TRBJ1-5; D ambiguous. This CDR3 contains 15 residues. Germline-derived CDR1 and CDR2 are MDHEN and SYDVKM. This CDR3 reads CASSPHGYSNQPKHF. The CDR3 nucleotides are TGTGCCAGCAGTCCGCACGGATATAGCAATCAGCCCAAGCATTTT.

This clonotype was counted between two and nine times. The DNA for the CDR3 is TGTGCCAGCAGCCAAGGGACGGCAAAACGCCAAGAGACCCAGTACTTC. It yields the protein CASSQGTAKRQETQYF. The chain carries TRBV16 and TRBJ2-5; the D call may be TRBD1 or TRBD2 (5 bases each). V shed 2 bases and J shed 1 base, with 14 bases lying between them. This CDR3 region has 16 residues. The germline CDR1 and CDR2 sequences are KGHSY and FQNENV.

This clonotype was seen a handful of times. This chain joins TRBV9 and TRBJ2-4, with 9 bases lining up with TRBD2. The CDR3 consists of 14 residues. Germline V gene data show CDR1 as SGDLS and CDR2 as YYNGEE. Trimming at V came to 5 bases and at J to 5 bases, leaving 5 bases not matched to a gene. CDR3 loop: CASSGREGENIQYF. In DNA, the CDR3 is TGTGCCAGCAGTGGGCGGGAGGGCGAAAACATTCAGTACTTC.

This clonotype was seen at least ten times. The chain is built from TRBV2 and TRBJ2-2, with TRBD1 identical over 10 bases. Looked up from germline, CDR1 is SNHLY and CDR2 is FYNNEI. V was clipped by 6 bases and J by 0 bases; unmatched bases: 4. This CDR3 is built from 16 residues. Here the CDR3 reads CASSRTGGANTGELFF. The CDR3 DNA reads as TGTGCCAGCAGCAGGACAGGGGGGGCGAACACCGGGGAGCTGTTTTTT.

This clonotype was recorded a few times. The genes are TRBV5-1 and TRBJ2-7; 8 bases are a match to TRBD2. Germline-derived CDR1 and CDR2 are SGHRS and YFSETQ. Trimming at V came to 1 base and at J to 5 bases, leaving 8 bases not matched to a gene. CDR3 size: 15 residues. The chain's CDR3 is CASSLSAGGVHEQYF. The DNA for the CDR3 is TGCGCCAGCAGCTTGTCGGCGGGAGGAGTCCACGAGCAGTACTTC.

Comment on this clonotype: This may be a read error: a much more frequent sequence differs by one nucleotide. The chain combines TRBV12-3 or TRBV12-4 with TRBJ2-7; 13 bases agree with TRBD2. This CDR3 is built from 15 residues. V lost 10 bases to trimming and J lost 6 bases; unmatched junction nucleotides: 12. CDR3 in DNA: TGTGCCACTCGGGTGGGACTAGCGGGGACCGGCGAGCAGTACTTC. The encoded protein is CATRVGLAGTGEQYF.

This clonotype was observed many times. The CDR3 region is CASSLSSTGKNTDTQYF. CDR3 sequence (DNA): TGTGCCAGCAGCTTATCGTCGACAGGGAAAAACACAGATACGCAGTATTTT. This sequence joins TRBV11-1 and TRBJ2-3; 7 nucleotides align to TRBD1. The trim removed 2 bases at V and 2 bases at J, leaving 10 bases unmatched. The CDR3 is 17 residues long. Germline values: CDR1 SGHAT, CDR2 FQDESV (reference sequence).

There are many counts of this clonotype. The V gene is TRBV5-1, the J gene TRBJ2-7; 11 bases align to TRBD1. With 1 base clipped from V and 5 bases from J, the junction kept 5 bases outside the gene matches. Germline values: CDR1 SGHRS, CDR2 YFSETQ. The CDR3 has 15 residues. CDR3 in amino acids: CASSLRGQGVNEQYF. CDR3 coding DNA: TGCGCCAGCAGCTTGAGGGGACAGGGGGTTAACGAGCAGTACTTC.

CDR3: CASSSRDRGNGYTF. CDR3 DNA sequence: TGTGCCAGCAGTTCCCGGGACAGGGGCAATGGCTACACCTTC. The chain is built from TRBV25-1 and TRBJ1-2, with 10 bases aligning to TRBD1. V lost 5 bases to trimming and J lost 6 bases; unmatched junction nucleotides: 6. CDR1 and CDR2 from the germline V gene are MGHDK and SYGVNS. The CDR3 runs to 14 residues.

This clonotype was counted once. The chain joins TRBV20-1 to TRBJ2-7, with TRBD2 matching 9 bases. V lost 5 bases, J lost 4 bases, and 12 bases stayed unmatched. Looked up from germline, CDR1 is DFQATT and CDR2 is SNEGSKA (reference sequence). This CDR3 comprises 15 residues. CDR3 sequence reads: CSALPPGLARYEQYF. Written as DNA, the CDR3 is TGCAGTGCTCTCCCCCCGGGACTAGCTAGGTACGAGCAGTACTTC.

The chain combines TRBV28 with TRBJ1-2, with D tentatively TRBD1 (5 bases). This CDR3 has 14 amino acids. V shed 2 bases and J shed 5 bases, with 12 bases lying between them. The germline V gene encodes CDR1 MDHEN and CDR2 SYDVKM. DNA for the CDR3: TGTGCCAGCAGTTTAATGGCGGGGCCTTATGGCTACACCTTC. Residues: CASSLMAGPYGYTF.